This TCR beta chain emerged from a study of read filtering for tumor transcriptome and immune sequencing. In the study overall: Under 10 patients were R-ISS I, about 16 were R-ISS II, about seven were R-ISS III. TCR-mapped reads were about 4 to 11 million with IR-seq versus roughly 75 to 1,400 with RNA-seq.

Notes on the study in general: IR-seq and RNA-seq agreed better without single-read clonotypes. RNA-seq captured clonotypes less deeply and reliably than IR-seq.

Germline CDR1 reads MNHNS; CDR2 reads SASEGT. The CDR3 consists of 16 residues. V gave up 1 base and J gave up 0 bases, with 12 bases separating them. This clonotype occurred many times. Its antigen is undetermined. From about 400 ng of RNA, a library with molecular barcoded alpha/delta and beta/gamma adaptors was made. MiXCR, applied by TCRdb to the reads, yields one record per CDR3 protein. The sample holds fewer than 45,000 distinct CDR3 sequences, over 10% seen once. The chain has TRBV6-1 and TRBJ2-5, with D perhaps TRBD1 or TRBD2 (5 bases each). The sample comprised a population of CD138-negative cells sorted from bone marrow. This TCR was recovered from a donor aged 40 or older with multiple myeloma. Written as DNA, the CDR3 is TGTGCCAGCAGTGAAGAACCCTGGGGGTACCAAGAGACCCAGTACTTC. Encoded protein: CASSEEPWGYQETQYF.